These T cell receptor beta chains were read from a single sample in a study of somatic mutations in cytotoxic T cells in rheumatoid arthritis. TCRdb's table, derived via immunoSEQ multiplex PCR, lists solely in-frame clones and lacks some. This sample has around 29,000 clones, with approximately 85% found just once. The sample was CD8+ T cells sorted from blood. The receptors come from an adult with rheumatoid arthritis. Each CDR3 is given with its conserved first and last residue. A D gene is named only where the DNA matches it firmly. The size of a clone is reported for some rows only, either as once, few or many, or as a class for expanded clones.

D	V	J	size	length	DNA	CDR3
TRBD1	TRBV5-1	TRBJ2-1	once	14	TGCGCCAGCAGCCCCGGGACAGGTTTGGGTGAGCAGTTCTTC	CASSPGTGLGEQFF
TRBD1	TRBV7-6	TRBJ2-7	-	15	TGTGCCAGCAGCTCATGGGACAGGGGACTTGACGAGCAGTACTTC	CASSSWDRGLDEQYF
TRBD1	TRBV27	TRBJ1-2	-	14	TGTGCCAGCAGTGGACAGGGGGCTAACTATGGCTACACCTTC	CASSGQGANYGYTF
-	TRBV2	TRBJ2-3	-	13	TGTGCCAGCAGTGGCAGAACGAGAGATACGCAGTATTTT	CASSGRTRDTQYF
-	TRBV7-2	TRBJ2-1	-	11	TGTGCCAGCAGCTGGGCCTATGAGCAGTTCTTC	CASSWAYEQFF
-	TRBV7-2	TRBJ1-2	-	17	TGTGCCAGCAGCTTAGGGGGCCCCGGCAGACCTAACTATGGCTACACCTTC	CASSLGGPGRPNYGYTF
-	TRBV7-8	TRBJ2-1	-	15	TGTGCCAGCAGCCCTAGCGGGACAGGATACAATGAGCAGTTCTTC	CASSPSGTGYNEQFF
-	TRBV28	TRBJ1-4	-	12	TGTGCCAGCAGTTTCCAGTATGAAAAACTGTTTTTT	CASSFQYEKLFF
-	TRBV6-6	TRBJ1-1	-	14	TGTGCCAGCAGTTGGGGCAGTCAGAACACTGAAGCTTTCTTT	CASSWGSQNTEAFF
TRBD2	TRBV29-1	TRBJ2-1	-	13	TGCAGCGGGGTTGGCGGGAGCCCCAATGAGCAGTTCTTC	CSGVGGSPNEQFF
-	TRBV7-9	TRBJ1-4	-	18	TGTGCCAGCAGCTCGAAAAGGGTATTATCTTGGGATAATGAAAAACTGTTTTTT	CASSSKRVLSWDNEKLFF
-	TRBV19	TRBJ1-6	-	13	TGTGCCAGTAGTTGGACAGAGGATTCACCCCTCCACTTT	CASSWTEDSPLHF
-	TRBV28	TRBJ2-3	-	17	TGTGCCAGCAGCGTGGGGGGGTGGAGGGGGAGCACAGATACGCAGTATTTT	CASSVGGWRGSTDTQYF
TRBD1	TRBV30	TRBJ1-5	-	14	TGTGCCTGGACCAGGGGAGGGGGCGATCAGCCCCAGCATTTT	CAWTRGGGDQPQHF
TRBD1	TRBV29-1	TRBJ2-3	-	16	TGCAGCGTCGCCGGGACAGGGGGCTTTAATGGAGATACGCAGTATTTT	CSVAGTGGFNGDTQYF
-	TRBV4-1	TRBJ2-7	-	13	TGCGCCAGCAGCCAAGATTTGACCTACGAGCAGTACTTC	CASSQDLTYEQYF